This T cell receptor (beta chain) was recovered during a study of blood T cell repertoires in COVID-19. Overall study context: The recovered donors of Cohort 3 showed two negative PCRs, clearance, or symptom resolution. The origin of the acute and convalescent COVID-19 samples was the United States, Italy and Spain.

Participant-reported clinical history was the basis for cohort assignment. Looked up from germline, CDR1 is SGDLS and CDR2 is YYNGEE. The CDR3 is 15 amino acids. V was cut by 0 bases and J by 3 bases, with 11 bases left in between. Methods used by the authors: The assay estimated nucleated cells by amplifying reference gene primers. Produced via immunoSEQ multiplex PCR; TCRdb's table is partial and in-frame only. V, J and clone size are taken as reported in that table, and D and trimming were inferred from the DNA itself. The sample records about 210,000 clones, 80% to 90% being singletons. This receptor was obtained from a young man in a cohort exposed to, infected with or recovered from COVID-19 (not recorded which). Sequencing was carried out using PBMCs or T cells enriched from blood (not recorded which). This chain uses TRBV9 with TRBJ2-3, with a weak D call TRBD1 (5 bases). The CDR3 here is CASSVGAGLTDTQYF. The CDR3 DNA sequence: TGTGCCAGCAGCGTAGGGGCAGGGTTGACAGATACGCAGTATTTT.